This TCR beta chain appears in the sequencing data of a study of metastatic and nonmetastatic thyroid tumors. Comments on this clone: Its antigen is currently unknown.

Using MiXCR, TCRdb reanalyzed the PCR reads. The sample has roughly 70,000 clones, roughly a sixth seen once. Each patient went into thyroid surgery without having received any treatment. Study observations and caveats: Malignant thyroid tumors reportedly had TCR beta diversity that was significantly higher than in benign nodules, in blood and tumor.

This CDR3 has 12 amino acids. Trimming took 6 bases from V and 4 from J, leaving 12 bases between them. Germline V gives CDR1 GTSNPN, CDR2 SVGIG (reference sequence). The clonotype originates from a female donor with papillary thyroid cancer or a benign thyroid nodule (not recorded which). Some clones in this sample may be carry-over from other donors' samples. V and J are TRBV30 and TRBJ1-2; tentatively, D is TRBD1 (6 bases). The sample taken for sequencing was blood. CDR3 region: CACQRQAYGYTF. The CDR3 nucleotides are TGTGCCTGTCAGAGACAGGCCTATGGCTACACCTTC.